This T cell receptor beta chain was recorded in a study of Ad26.COV2.S vaccination and SARS-CoV-2 variants. Treatment defined: some 20 received Ad26.COV2.S at low or high dose, single or two shots; several received placebo; per-sample allocation not given. The samples were gathered on day 63 after the first injection of vaccine or placebo. Sequenced by immunoSEQ multiplex PCR; TCRdb stores in-frame clones only, minus some. The data contain about 460,000 clones, around 89% of them seen just once; the ten biggest clones take up 1.7%. Per germline, CDR1 SNHLY and CDR2 FYNNEI. The CDR3 consists of 14 residues. V shed 4 bases and J shed 0 bases, with 9 bases lying between them.

The sample was peripheral blood, taken in a trial of Ad26.COV2.S vaccine versus placebo. The receptor was derived from a person aged 18-60 years who received the Ad26.COV2.S COVID-19 vaccine or a placebo. The rearrangement links TRBV2 to TRBJ1-1; no definite D call. The DNA of the CDR3 is TGTGCCAGCAGTGTTGGCCAGGTGAACACTGAAGCTTTCTTT. Amino acid sequence: CASSVGQVNTEAFF.